This is a list of T cell receptor beta chains from one sample in a study of blood T cell repertoires in COVID-19. TCRdb keeps only in-frame clones here, not all; method: immunoSEQ multiplex PCR. The top ten clones hold around 2.1% of a sample with 190,000 or so clones, 87% of them seen once. The sequencing sample was made of PBMCs or T cells enriched from blood (not recorded which). Receptors originate from a woman under 40 who had recovered from COVID-19. Each CDR3 is given with its conserved first and last residue. Each record gives: V gene, D gene, clone size, J gene, CDR3 DNA, CDR3 protein. D genes are given only for firm matches. The size of a clone is reported for some rows only, either as once, few or many, or as a class for expanded clones.

TRBV5-6	-	-	TRBJ2-1	TGTGCCAGCAGCTTGGTAGCTCTTGAGCAGTTCTTC	CASSLVALEQFF
TRBV18	-	-	TRBJ1-2	TGTGCCAGCTCACCCAAGGGGGAGTCTGGCTACACCTTC	CASSPKGESGYTF
TRBV3-1/TRBV3-2	-	-	TRBJ1-3	TGTGCCAGCAGCCAAGGGGCGGGGGCGGCCGGAAACACCATATATTTT	CASSQGAGAAGNTIYF
TRBV18	-	-	TRBJ2-5	TGTGCCAGCTCACCACCGGTAGCAGGGGCGCAAAAGACCCAGTACTTC	CASSPPVAGAQKTQYF
TRBV6-5	-	-	TRBJ2-1	TGTGCCAGCAGTAACCACTTAGGAGGGCCTAGTGAGCAGTTCTTC	CASSNHLGGPSEQFF
TRBV11-2	-	-	TRBJ2-3	TGTGCCAGCAGCTGGCGGAGCACAGATACGCAGTATTTT	CASSWRSTDTQYF
TRBV27	-	few	TRBJ1-2	TGTGCCAGCAGTTTCGGGGAAGCGGGTGGCTACACCTTC	CASSFGEAGGYTF
TRBV4-1	-	-	TRBJ1-2	TGCGCCAGCAGCCGAACGGGAGCAGAAAACTATGGCTACACCTTC	CASSRTGAENYGYTF
TRBV7-9	TRBD2	-	TRBJ2-2	TGTGCCAGCAGCCTCTCGGGACTAGCGGGCTTAGGTGGCACCGGGGAGCTGTTTTTT	CASSLSGLAGLGGTGELFF
TRBV5-1	TRBD1	-	TRBJ1-4	TGCGCCAGCAGCCCAGGGGGCACTAATGAAAAACTGTTTTTT	CASSPGGTNEKLFF
TRBV7-2	TRBD2	-	TRBJ2-5	TGTGCCAGCAGCTTCCAGCGGGGCCTTCAAGAGACCCAGTACTTC	CASSFQRGLQETQYF
TRBV7-8	-	-	TRBJ1-1	TGTGCCAGCAGCCCCGAGGTGAACACTGAAGCTTTCTTT	CASSPEVNTEAFF
TRBV11-2	TRBD1	-	TRBJ2-3	TGTGCCAGCAGCTTAAGGGACAGAAGCACAGATACGCAGTATTTT	CASSLRDRSTDTQYF
TRBV19	-	-	TRBJ1-1	TGTGCCAGCAAAAATGGGAGGGGAACTGAAGCTTTCTTT	CASKNGRGTEAFF
TRBV6-1	-	-	TRBJ2-1	TGTGCCAGCAGTGTTGGGGGGTGGTCCTACAATGAGCAGTTCTTC	CASSVGGWSYNEQFF
TRBV29-1	TRBD2	-	TRBJ2-3	TGCAGCGCCGGACCTAGCGGGACGCAGTATTTT	CSAGPSGTQYF
TRBV24-1	-	-	TRBJ1-1	TGTGCCACCAGTGACCCAAAACAGGGGAACACTGAAGCTTTCTTT	CATSDPKQGNTEAFF
TRBV7-9	-	-	TRBJ1-1	TGTGCCAGCAGCCTACAAGCGGGGGACACTGAAGCTTTCTTT	CASSLQAGDTEAFF
TRBV15	TRBD1	-	TRBJ1-3	TGTGCCACCAGCGGAGGGACAGGTACTGGAAACACCATATATTTT	CATSGGTGTGNTIYF
TRBV7-6	-	-	TRBJ2-1	TGTGCCAGCAGCTCACCCCAGGGTTTTGGTTACAATGAGCAGTTCTTC	CASSSPQGFGYNEQFF
TRBV6-5	-	-	TRBJ1-2	TGTGCCAGCAGTTCGAAGACAGTAAACTATGGCTACACCTTC	CASSSKTVNYGYTF
TRBV2	TRBD1	-	TRBJ1-2	TGTGCCGTCGGACAGGGTAACTATGGCTACACCTTC	CAVGQGNYGYTF
TRBV5-1	-	-	TRBJ2-3	TGCGCCAGCAGCTTGACCCTGACTGTTACGGGAGATACGCAGTATTTT	CASSLTLTVTGDTQYF
TRBV11-3	TRBD2	-	TRBJ2-2	TGTGCCAGCAGCTTACCCGGACTAGCGGGAGATAACACCGGGGAGCTGTTTTTT	CASSLPGLAGDNTGELFF
TRBV28	TRBD1	-	TRBJ1-4	TGTGCCAGCAGCCGGGACAGGGTCACCACTAATGAAAAACTGTTTTTT	CASSRDRVTTNEKLFF